The next 18 T cell receptor beta chains were all read from a single sample in a study of technical replicates of blood from a handful of donors. Here immunoSEQ multiplex PCR was the method, and the copy in TCRdb shows in-frame clones only, minus some. The sample lists 91,000 or so clones; just under 95% were seen once. Sequenced input: T cells isolated from PBMCs. Receptor source: a human donor in good health.

The V call is TRBV5-8, the J call TRBJ1-3; D ambiguous. CDR1 and CDR2 from the germline V gene are SGHTS and YDEGEE. The CDR3 totals 16 residues. V was cut by 3 bases and J by 0 bases, with 13 bases left in between. The chain's CDR3 is CASSYPDTHSGNTIYF. The CDR3, as DNA: TGTGCCAGCAGCTACCCCGACACCCACTCTGGAAACACCATATATTTT. Full variable domain (missing parts from reference TRBV5-8 and TRBJ1-3): EAGVTQSPTHLIKTRGQQATLRCSPISGHTSVYWYQQALGLGLQFLLWYDEGEERNRGNFPPRFSGRQFPNYSSELNVNALELEDSALYLCASSYPDTHSGNTIYFGEGSWLTVV.

The CDR3 is CASSIGGTGSEAFF. Written as DNA, the CDR3 is TGTGCCAGTAGTATAGGGGGGACAGGGAGTGAAGCTTTCTTT. This chain joins TRBV19 and TRBJ1-1; 9 bases line up with TRBD1. The CDR3 is made up of 14 amino acids. CDR1 is LNHDA and CDR2 is SQIVND in the germline V gene (reference sequence). The ends lost 1 base at V and 7 bases at J; junction bases unmatched: 4.

The V call is TRBV5-1, the J call TRBJ1-2; TRBD1 aligns across 8 bases. The V segment lost 5 bases and the J segment 6 bases; nucleotides outside the gene matches: 9. The CDR3 spans 14 residues. In germline, CDR1 is SGHRS, CDR2 YFSETQ. As DNA, the CDR3 is TGCGCCAGCAGTTCATTTGGACAGGGTGATGGCTACACCTTC. It translates to CASSSFGQGDGYTF.

The V gene is TRBV4-1, the J gene TRBJ2-7; D uncertain. Between the trimmed V and J ends, which lost 0 bases and 2 bases, there was a span of 11 bases. Looked up from germline, CDR1 is MGHRA and CDR2 is YSYEKL. This CDR3 has 15 residues. The CDR3 protein is CASSQDRSQAYEQYF. CDR3 bases: TGCGCCAGCAGCCAAGATAGGTCGCAGGCCTACGAGCAGTACTTC.

The V call is TRBV5-6, the J call TRBJ2-7; 9 bases are a match to TRBD1. The CDR3 covers 16 residues. After removal of 0 bases from V and 2 bases from J, the junction contained 6 bases not matched to a gene. Germline assignment: CDR1 SGHDT and CDR2 YYEEEE. The CDR3 region is CASSLDTGGFPYEQYF. The DNA for the CDR3 is TGTGCCAGCAGCTTGGACACAGGGGGCTTCCCCTACGAGCAGTACTTC.

The chain combines TRBV20-1 with TRBJ1-2; no reliable D call. The CDR3 loop spans 10 amino acids. Germline CDR1 is DFQATT and CDR2 is SNEGSKA (reference sequence). V lost 6 bases and J lost 7, with 9 bases in between. The CDR3 spells CSATYGGYTF. The DNA for the CDR3 is TGCAGTGCCACGTACGGTGGCTACACCTTC.

The gene calls are TRBV30 and TRBJ1-1; unclear D gene. Trimming took 0 bases from V and 5 from J, leaving 13 bases between them. Germline V CDR1 and CDR2: GTSNPN, SVGIG (reference sequence). The CDR3 loop spans 14 amino acids. The CDR3 bases are TGTGCCTGGAGTGTGCGGGGAGTAGGGACTGAAGCTTTCTTT. It yields the protein CAWSVRGVGTEAFF. Filled out from reference TRBV30 and TRBJ1-1, the complete variable domain reads SQTIHQWPATLVQPVGSPLSLECTVEGTSNPNLYWYRQAAGRGLQLLFYSVGIGQISSEVPQNLSASRPQDRQFILSSKKLLLSDSGFYLCAWSVRGVGTEAFFGQGTRLTVV.

The chain recombines TRBV6-5 with TRBJ2-5, with D unclear. The germline CDR1 and CDR2 sequences are MNHEY and SVGAGI. This CDR3 is 13 amino acids long. V was trimmed by 5 bases and J by 5 bases, leaving 12 bases between them. The CDR3 sequence is CASSVVGWETQYF. CDR3 DNA: TGTGCCAGCAGTGTCGTCGGGTGGGAGACCCAGTACTTC.

The chain has TRBV6-5 and TRBJ2-1; D is perhaps TRBD2 (6 bases). Trimming stripped 5 bases from V and 6 bases from J, with 17 bases between. The germline gives CDR1 MNHEY, CDR2 SVGAGI. The CDR3 loop spans 15 amino acids. CDR3 coding DNA: TGTGCCAGCAGTACCGGGACTCAAGGAGGCAATGAGCAGTTCTTC. The encoded protein is CASSTGTQGGNEQFF.

The rearrangement uses TRBV28 and TRBJ1-2; perhaps TRBD1 as D (6 bases). CDR3 length: 14 residues. Trimming removed 3 bases at V and 4 bases at J, with 12 bases between. Germline lookup yields CDR1 MDHEN and CDR2 SYDVKM. In nucleotides, the CDR3 is TGTGCCAGCAGTTTCGGACAGACCCTCTATGGCTACACCTTC. Residues: CASSFGQTLYGYTF.

This clone was counted a single time. V and J are TRBV4-2 and TRBJ1-5, with TRBD1 matching 9 bases. The V and J ends lost 1 base and 4 bases, in that order; junction bases with no gene match: 2. Germline CDR1 and CDR2: LGHNA and YNFKEQ. The CDR3 is made up of 15 amino acids. The CDR3 protein is CASSQGTGDNQPQHF. Here the CDR3 DNA reads TGTGCCAGCAGCCAAGGGACAGGGGATAATCAGCCCCAGCATTTT.

The chain combines TRBV5-6 with TRBJ2-1; 7 nucleotides match TRBD2. The J segment lost 8 bases and the V segment lost 4 bases, leaving 9 bases of the junction unmatched. The CDR3 length is 14 residues. CDR1 SGHDT and CDR2 YYEEEE come from the germline V gene. The DNA of the CDR3 is TGTGCCAGCAGCCCCCGGGACTACCCTTATGAGCAGTTCTTC. Translated: CASSPRDYPYEQFF.

This chain joins TRBV5-1 and TRBJ2-7, with D perhaps TRBD1 (6 bases). The CDR3 totals 13 residues. Germline assignment: CDR1 SGHRS and CDR2 YFSETQ. Trimming stripped 0 bases from V and 7 bases from J, with 11 bases between. The CDR3 bases are TGCGCCAGCAGCTTGGCTACAGGGAGAGAGCAGTACTTC. It yields the protein CASSLATGREQYF.

The V call is TRBV5-1, the J call TRBJ2-3, with D possibly TRBD2 on 5 matching bases. Germline V gene data show CDR1 as SGHRS and CDR2 as YFSETQ. This CDR3 spans 12 amino acids. V lost 9 bases and J lost 7, with 15 bases in between. This CDR3 is CATSSEGYTQYF. The DNA of the CDR3 is TGCGCCACAAGTTCAGAGGGATATACGCAGTATTTT.

The V call is TRBV9, the J call TRBJ2-7, with TRBD1 identical over 8 bases. From germline, CDR1 is SGDLS and CDR2 YYNGEE. There are 14 residues in the CDR3. The junction had 5 bases not matched to a gene; V was cut back by 0 bases and J by 6 bases. The CDR3 DNA follows: TGTGCCAGCAGCGTAGGAGTGACAGGGGCCGAGCAGTACTTC. Its translation: CASSVGVTGAEQYF.

This chain links TRBV11-3 with TRBJ2-1; 9 nucleotides align to TRBD1. V was clipped by 3 bases and J by 7 bases; unmatched bases: 1. CDR1 is SGHNT, CDR2 YENEEA, per germline. The CDR3 runs 13 residues. CDR3 sequence: CASSFDRGNEQFF. The DNA for the CDR3 is TGTGCCAGCAGCTTTGACAGGGGGAATGAGCAGTTCTTC.

The V gene is TRBV11-2, the J gene TRBJ1-4; D uncertain. V shed 4 bases and J shed 2 bases, with 5 bases lying between them. The CDR3 sequence is 13 residues long. Germline V gene lookup returns CDR1 SGHAT and CDR2 FQNNGV. DNA of the CDR3: TGTGCCAGCAGCTCTCCCACTAATGAAAAACTGTTTTTT. It specifies CASSSPTNEKLFF.

This clone was seen a handful of times. The rearrangement uses TRBV2 and TRBJ1-2, with 10 bases aligning to TRBD1. This CDR3 contains 17 residues. Germline V CDR1 and CDR2: SNHLY, FYNNEI. Trimming took 1 base from V and 1 from J; bases not matched to a gene: 6. CDR3 coding DNA: TGTGCCAGCAGTGAAGATATGGGACAGGGGATTAACTATGGCTACACCTTC. It encodes CASSEDMGQGINYGYTF. Full variable domain (missing parts from reference TRBV2 and TRBJ1-2): EPEVTQTPSHQVTQMGQEVILRCVPISNHLYFYWYRQILGQKVEFLVSFYNNEISEKSEIFDDQFSVERPDGSNFTLKIRSTKLEDSAMYFCASSEDMGQGINYGYTFGSGTRLTVV.